The 17 T cell receptor beta chains below come from one sample, sequenced in a study of identical twins. MiXCR, run by TCRdb on the 5' RACE reads, gives a single entry per CDR3 protein. The sample shows around 200,000 distinct CDR3 sequences, about a tenth of them seen only once. The sample comprised memory (CD45RO+) T cells sorted from blood. Receptors originate from a woman under 30 in good health.

This clonotype was found many times. The genes are TRBV7-2 and TRBJ1-6; tentative D call: TRBD1 (6 bases). Germline V gene lookup returns CDR1 SGHTA and CDR2 FQGNSA. V lost 3 bases, J lost 8 bases, and 8 bases lay in between. The CDR3 contains 13 residues. As DNA, the CDR3 is TGTGCCAGCAGCTTCCACAGGGATTCACCCCTCCACTTT. Amino acid sequence: CASSFHRDSPLHF.

This clonotype occurred many times. This rearrangement joins TRBV6-2 or TRBV6-3 to TRBJ2-5; D call uncertain. Trimming removed 3 bases from V and 5 bases from J, with 4 bases in between. This CDR3 is built from 11 residues. CDR1 and CDR2 from the germline V gene are MNHEY and SVGEGT. The CDR3 nucleotides are TGTGCCAGCAGTTATGGGGAGACCCAGTACTTC. This sequence encodes CASSYGETQYF.

This clonotype was found a few times. The chain is built from TRBV12-3 or TRBV12-4 and TRBJ1-2; D gene unclear. This CDR3 comprises 12 residues. V was pared by 5 bases and J by 4 bases, with 8 bases between. This chain's CDR3 is CASSHNSYGYTF. DNA of the CDR3: TGTGCCAGCAGTCATAACAGCTATGGCTACACCTTC.

The genes are TRBV6-6 and TRBJ2-7, with no clear D. The germline gives CDR1 MNHNY, CDR2 SVGAGI (reference sequence). The CDR3 totals 11 residues. The V gene lost 8 bases and the J gene lost 5 bases, with 10 bases spanning the gap. For the CDR3, the DNA is TGTGCCAGCCGGAGCCCGGACGAGCAGTACTTC. This encodes CASRSPDEQYF.

This clonotype has more than one count but fewer than ten. The chain has TRBV12-3 or TRBV12-4 and TRBJ1-1; D ambiguous. Trimming stripped 4 bases from V and 4 bases from J, with 16 bases between. The CDR3 has 15 amino acids. In nucleotides, the CDR3 is TGTGCCAGCAGTTCCGGCCAGCCGGGTGGCACTGAAGCTTTCTTT. The encoded protein is CASSSGQPGGTEAFF.

Of note for this clonotype: This may come from a read error, since a much larger clone is one base off. V and J are TRBV4-3 and TRBJ2-3; a weak D match, TRBD1 (5 bases). The V gene lost 0 bases and the J gene lost 10 bases, with 14 bases spanning the gap. Germline lookup yields CDR1 LGHNA and CDR2 YSLEER. This CDR3 has 14 amino acids. DNA of the CDR3: TGCGCCAGCAGCCAAGATACCGAGACAGCCTCGCAGTATTTT. The encoded protein is CASSQDTETASQYF.

This clonotype was seen just once. The gene calls are TRBV20-1 and TRBJ2-1, with 12 bases fitting TRBD2. This CDR3 is built from 15 residues. The V and J ends lost 3 bases and 8 bases, in that order; junction bases with no gene match: 8. CDR1 DFQATT and CDR2 SNEGSKA come from the germline V gene (reference sequence). The CDR3 DNA sequence: TGCAGTGCTAGTAGACTAGCGGGAGTTGAAGATGAGCAGTTCTTC. Its protein product is CSASRLAGVEDEQFF.

The CDR3 sequence is CASSLGLGVSETQYF. In DNA, the CDR3 is TGTGCCAGCAGCTTAGGACTAGGGGTTTCGGAGACCCAGTACTTC. The rearrangement uses TRBV11-3 and TRBJ2-5; possibly TRBD2 for D (6 bases). The CDR3 covers 15 residues. V was pared by 1 base and J by 5 bases, with 14 bases between. The V gene's germline CDR1 is SGHNT and CDR2 YENEEA. Supplemented by reference TRBV11-3 and TRBJ2-5, the full variable domain reads EAGVVQSPRYKIIEKKQPVAFWCNPISGHNTLYWYLQNLGQGPELLIRYENEEAVDDSQLPKDRFSAERLKGVDSTLKIQPAELGDSAVYLCASSLGLGVSETQYFGPGTRLLVL.

By proportion, this clonotype is medium-sized. V gene TRBV5-1 combines with J gene TRBJ2-5; D may be TRBD2 (6 bases). With 4 bases removed from V and 2 bases from J, the gap between germline ends came to 9 bases. Germline CDR1 SGHRS, CDR2 YFSETQ. The CDR3 totals 13 residues. CDR3 nucleotide sequence: TGCGCCAGCAGCCGGGGGAGGCAAGAGACCCAGTACTTC. It specifies CASSRGRQETQYF.

This clonotype came up many times. The chain carries TRBV12-3 or TRBV12-4 and TRBJ1-2; D is uncertain. Trimming removed 4 bases from V and 4 bases from J, with 19 bases in between. The CDR3 contains 16 residues. As DNA, the CDR3 is TGTGCCAGCAGTTCCGATCATACCTCTTACCTCTATGGCTACACCTTC. This codes for CASSSDHTSYLYGYTF.

This clonotype appeared a few times. The chain links TRBV6-1 to TRBJ2-7; 7 positions match TRBD1. The CDR3 runs 14 residues. Germline trimming cut 6 bases from V and 2 bases from J; bases unmatched to any gene: 7. Germline assignment: CDR1 MNHNS and CDR2 SASEGT. In DNA, the CDR3 is TGTGCCAGCAGGTCGACGGGACAGACCTACGAGCAGTACTTC. Protein: CASRSTGQTYEQYF.

V usage is TRBV10-3 and J usage is TRBJ2-2; D is unclear. CDR1 ENHRY and CDR2 SYGVKD come from the germline V gene. V was clipped by 6 bases and J by 6 bases, with 14 bases between them. This CDR3 region has 14 residues. CDR3 sequence reads: CAIRQGSLAGELFF. In DNA form, the CDR3 reads TGTGCCATCAGACAAGGAAGTTTGGCCGGGGAGCTGTTTTTT.

This clonotype was seen a handful of times. The rearrangement joins TRBV11-3 to TRBJ2-5; D gene unclear. This CDR3 has 12 residues. With 5 bases removed from V and 9 bases from J, the gap between germline ends came to 13 bases. Germline CDR1 and CDR2: SGHNT and YENEEA. For the CDR3, the DNA is TGTGCCAGCAGCCAGTCCAGGATTTCCCAGTACTTC. Encoded protein: CASSQSRISQYF.

This chain uses TRBV2 with TRBJ1-4; TRBD1 matches 9 bases. CDR1 is SNHLY and CDR2 is FYNNEI in the germline V gene. The CDR3 totals 16 residues. Losses at the gene ends were 8 bases for V and 8 bases for J; bases not matched to a gene: 15. The CDR3 region is CASGSDRGSRGEKLFF. For the CDR3, the DNA is TGTGCCAGCGGTTCGGACAGGGGAAGTCGAGGAGAAAAACTGTTTTTT.

The chain recombines TRBV6-2 or TRBV6-3 with TRBJ2-3; D ambiguous. The germline CDR1 and CDR2 sequences are MNHEY and SVGEGT. V lost 0 bases to trimming and J lost 2 bases, with 6 bases between them. The CDR3 extends over 14 amino acids. The CDR3 here is CASSYSRSTDTQYF. DNA of the CDR3: TGTGCCAGCAGTTACTCGAGGTCCACAGATACGCAGTATTTT.

This clonotype showed up just a few times. This is likely a read error, given that the CDR3 carries no conserved phenylalanine or tryptophan at its end. Because the CDR3's place on the DNA is in doubt, the DNA is left out and the CDR3 is given as listed by TCRdb. The chain uses TRBV6-1 and TRBJ2-1; the table calls TRBD2, which could not be checked here. Termini included, the CDR3 measures 19 amino acids. Looked up from germline, CDR1 is MNHNS and CDR2 is SASEGT. This chain's CDR3 is CASRDKEVQAPRWSVVPRL.

The J gene is TRBJ1-2, the V gene TRBV9; the D is unclear. The CDR3 loop spans 13 amino acids. CDR1 SGDLS and CDR2 YYNGEE come from the germline V gene. V shed 4 bases and J shed 2 bases, with 9 bases lying between them. DNA for the CDR3: TGTGCCAGCAGCCCAGCGGCAAACTATGGCTACACCTTC. Protein sequence: CASSPAANYGYTF.